This T cell receptor (beta chain) is from a study of OX40 agonist ivuxolimab in advanced cancers. The study's findings and limits: Fewer expanded clones were found on average in CD4+ than in CD8+ T cells.

Remarks on this clone: Its antigen is currently unknown.

TCRdb keeps only in-frame clones here, not all; method: immunoSEQ multiplex PCR. The data show 43,000 or so clones, with roughly 86% seen just once and approximately 10% held by the top ten. Patients with autoimmune history or systemic immunosuppression were excluded. Sequencing used CD4+ or CD8+ T cells sorted from blood, obtained in a trial of the OX40 agonist ivuxolimab. This clonotype was obtained from an adult with an advanced solid tumor such as melanoma, head and neck, liver or kidney cancer.

The CDR3 is CASSRGQGYTF. The CDR3 bases are TGTGCCAGCAGTCGCGGACAGGGCTACACCTTC. The rearrangement joins TRBV28 to TRBJ1-2; the D gene is possibly TRBD1 (6 bases). This CDR3 has 11 amino acids. Germline V gene lookup returns CDR1 MDHEN and CDR2 SYDVKM. Trimming stripped 5 bases from V and 8 bases from J, with 9 bases between.